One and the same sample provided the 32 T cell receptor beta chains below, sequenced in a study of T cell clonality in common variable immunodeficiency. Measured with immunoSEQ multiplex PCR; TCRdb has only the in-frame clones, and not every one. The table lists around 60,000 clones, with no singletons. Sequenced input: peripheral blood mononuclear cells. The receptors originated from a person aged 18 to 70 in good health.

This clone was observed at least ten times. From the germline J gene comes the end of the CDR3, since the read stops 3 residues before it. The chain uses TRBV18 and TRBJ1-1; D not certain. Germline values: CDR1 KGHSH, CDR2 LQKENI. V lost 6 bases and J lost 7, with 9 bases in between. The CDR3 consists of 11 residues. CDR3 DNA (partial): TGTGCCAGCTCCGGAGACTTTGAA. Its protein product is CASSGDFE. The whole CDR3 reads CASSGDFEAFF.

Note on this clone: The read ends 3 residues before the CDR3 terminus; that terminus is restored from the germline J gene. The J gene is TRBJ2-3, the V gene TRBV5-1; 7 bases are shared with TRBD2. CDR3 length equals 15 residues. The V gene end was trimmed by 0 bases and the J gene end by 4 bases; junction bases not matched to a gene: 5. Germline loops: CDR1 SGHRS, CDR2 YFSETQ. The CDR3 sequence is CASSLGSGLADTQYF. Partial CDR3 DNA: TGCGCCAGCAGCTTGGGTAGCGGGTTGGCAGATACG.

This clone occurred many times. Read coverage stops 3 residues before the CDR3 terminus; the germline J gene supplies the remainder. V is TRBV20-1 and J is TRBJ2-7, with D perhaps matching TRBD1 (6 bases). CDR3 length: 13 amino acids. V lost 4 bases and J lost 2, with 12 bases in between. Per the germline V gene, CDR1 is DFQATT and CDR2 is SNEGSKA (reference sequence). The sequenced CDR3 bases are TGCAGTGCTACATTTCGGACAGCCTACGAG. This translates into CSATFRTAYE. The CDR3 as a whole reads CSATFRTAYEQYF.

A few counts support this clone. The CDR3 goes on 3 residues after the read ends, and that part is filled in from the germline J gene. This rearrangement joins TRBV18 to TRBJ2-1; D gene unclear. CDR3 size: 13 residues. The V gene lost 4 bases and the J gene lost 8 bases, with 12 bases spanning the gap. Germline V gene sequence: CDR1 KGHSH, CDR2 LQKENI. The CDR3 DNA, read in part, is TGTGCCAGCTCACTCCTCCCTCGCGATGAG. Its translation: CASSLLPRDE. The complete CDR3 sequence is CASSLLPRDEQFF.

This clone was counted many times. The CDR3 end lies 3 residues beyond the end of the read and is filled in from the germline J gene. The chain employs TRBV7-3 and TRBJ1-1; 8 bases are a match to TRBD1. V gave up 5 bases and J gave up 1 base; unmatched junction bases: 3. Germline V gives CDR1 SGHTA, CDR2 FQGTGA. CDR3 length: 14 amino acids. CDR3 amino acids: CASSTGTGNTEAFF. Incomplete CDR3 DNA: TGTGCCAGCAGCACGGGGACAGGGAACACTGAA.

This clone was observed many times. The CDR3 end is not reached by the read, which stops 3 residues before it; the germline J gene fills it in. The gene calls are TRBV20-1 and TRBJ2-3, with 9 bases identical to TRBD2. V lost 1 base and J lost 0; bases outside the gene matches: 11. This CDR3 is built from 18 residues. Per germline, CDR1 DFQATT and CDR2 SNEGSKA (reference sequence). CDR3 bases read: TGCAGTGCTAGAGCGTATTTGCCTAGCGGGGTTAGCACAGATACG. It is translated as CSARAYLPSGVSTDT. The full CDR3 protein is CSARAYLPSGVSTDTQYF.

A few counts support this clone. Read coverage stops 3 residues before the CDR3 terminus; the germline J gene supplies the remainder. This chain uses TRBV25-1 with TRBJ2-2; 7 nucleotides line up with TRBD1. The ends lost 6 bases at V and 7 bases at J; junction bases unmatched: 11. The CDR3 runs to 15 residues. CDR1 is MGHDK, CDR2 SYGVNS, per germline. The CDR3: CASRGQWGAGGELFF. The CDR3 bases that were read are TGTGCCAGCAGGGGACAGTGGGGTGCGGGCGGGGAG.

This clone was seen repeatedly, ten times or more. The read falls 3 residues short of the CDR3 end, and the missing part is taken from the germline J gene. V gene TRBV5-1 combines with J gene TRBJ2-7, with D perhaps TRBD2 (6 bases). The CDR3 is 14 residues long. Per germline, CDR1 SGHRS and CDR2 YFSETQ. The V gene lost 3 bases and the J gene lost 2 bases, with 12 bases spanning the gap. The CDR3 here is CASSWGLYTYEQYF. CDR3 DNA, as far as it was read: TGCGCCAGCAGCTGGGGACTTTACACCTACGAG.

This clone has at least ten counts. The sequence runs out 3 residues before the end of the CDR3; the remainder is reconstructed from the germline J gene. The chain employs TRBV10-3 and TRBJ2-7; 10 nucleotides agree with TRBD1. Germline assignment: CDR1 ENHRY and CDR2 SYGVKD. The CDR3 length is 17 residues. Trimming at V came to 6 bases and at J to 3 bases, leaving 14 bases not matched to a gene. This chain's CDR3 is CAIRRDRGRGAFYEQYF. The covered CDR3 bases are TGTGCCATCAGGAGGGACAGGGGAAGGGGGGCCTTCTACGAG.

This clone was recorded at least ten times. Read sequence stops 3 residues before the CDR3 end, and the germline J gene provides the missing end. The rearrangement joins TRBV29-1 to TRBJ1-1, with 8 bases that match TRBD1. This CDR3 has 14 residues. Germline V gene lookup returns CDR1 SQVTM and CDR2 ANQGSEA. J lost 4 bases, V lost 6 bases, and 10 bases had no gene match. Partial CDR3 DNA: TGCAGCGTCAGAGGACAGGGTTCGGGCACTGAA. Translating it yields CSVRGQGSGTE. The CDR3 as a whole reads CSVRGQGSGTEAFF.

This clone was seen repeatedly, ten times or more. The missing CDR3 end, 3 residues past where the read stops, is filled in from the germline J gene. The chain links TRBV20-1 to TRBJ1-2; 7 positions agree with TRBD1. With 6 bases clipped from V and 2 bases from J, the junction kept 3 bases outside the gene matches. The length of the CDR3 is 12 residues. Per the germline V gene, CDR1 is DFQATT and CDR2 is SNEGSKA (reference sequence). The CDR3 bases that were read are TGCAGTGCCCCGGGACAGAACTATGGC. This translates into CSAPGQNYG. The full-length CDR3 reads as CSAPGQNYGYTF.

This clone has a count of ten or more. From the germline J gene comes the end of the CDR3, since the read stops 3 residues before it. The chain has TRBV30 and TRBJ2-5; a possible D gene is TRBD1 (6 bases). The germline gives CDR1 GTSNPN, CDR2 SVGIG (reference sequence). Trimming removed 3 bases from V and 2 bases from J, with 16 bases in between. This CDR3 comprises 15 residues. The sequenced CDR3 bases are TGTGCCTGGAGCCTTGACAGGTCCCTTCAAGAGACC. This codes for CAWSLDRSLQET. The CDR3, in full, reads CAWSLDRSLQETQYF. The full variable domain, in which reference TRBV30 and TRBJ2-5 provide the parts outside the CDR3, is SQTIHQWPATLVQPVGSPLSLECTVEGTSNPNLYWYRQAAGRGLQLLFYSVGIGQISSEVPQNLSASRPQDRQFILSSKKLLLSDSGFYLCAWSLDRSLQETQYFGPGTRLLVL.

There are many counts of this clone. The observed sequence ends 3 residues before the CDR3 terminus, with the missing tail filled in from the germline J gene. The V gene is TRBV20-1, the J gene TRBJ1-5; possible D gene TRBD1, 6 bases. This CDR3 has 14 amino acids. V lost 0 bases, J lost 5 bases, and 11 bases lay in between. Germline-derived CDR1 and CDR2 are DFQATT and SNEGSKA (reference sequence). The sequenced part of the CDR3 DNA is TGCAGTGCTAGAGATCTACAGGGAGATCAGCCC. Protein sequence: CSARDLQGDQP. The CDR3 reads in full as CSARDLQGDQPQHF.

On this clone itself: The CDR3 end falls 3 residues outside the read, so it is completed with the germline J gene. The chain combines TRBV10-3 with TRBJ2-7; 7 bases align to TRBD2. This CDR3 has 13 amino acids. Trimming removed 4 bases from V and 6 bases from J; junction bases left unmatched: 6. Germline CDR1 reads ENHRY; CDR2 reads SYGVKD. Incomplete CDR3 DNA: TGTGCCATCAGTGGGGTGGGGGGGAGCGAG. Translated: CAISGVGGSE. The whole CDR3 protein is CAISGVGGSEQYF.

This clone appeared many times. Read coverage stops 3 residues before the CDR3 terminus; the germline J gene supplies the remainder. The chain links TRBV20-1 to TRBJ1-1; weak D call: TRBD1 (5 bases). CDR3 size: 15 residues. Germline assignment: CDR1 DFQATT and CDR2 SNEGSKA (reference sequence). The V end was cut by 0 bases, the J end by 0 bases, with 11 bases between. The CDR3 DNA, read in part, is TGCAGTGCTAGAGAGGCCGCCAGGGTGAACACTGAA. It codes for CSAREAARVNTE. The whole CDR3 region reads CSAREAARVNTEAFF.

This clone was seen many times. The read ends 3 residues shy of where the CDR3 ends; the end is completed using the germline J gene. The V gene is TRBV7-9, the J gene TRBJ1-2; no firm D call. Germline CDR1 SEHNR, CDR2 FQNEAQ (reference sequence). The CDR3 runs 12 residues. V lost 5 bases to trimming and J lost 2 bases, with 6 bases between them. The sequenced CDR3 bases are TGTGCCAGCAGCCGCGCAAACTATGGC. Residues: CASSRANYG. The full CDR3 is CASSRANYGYTF.

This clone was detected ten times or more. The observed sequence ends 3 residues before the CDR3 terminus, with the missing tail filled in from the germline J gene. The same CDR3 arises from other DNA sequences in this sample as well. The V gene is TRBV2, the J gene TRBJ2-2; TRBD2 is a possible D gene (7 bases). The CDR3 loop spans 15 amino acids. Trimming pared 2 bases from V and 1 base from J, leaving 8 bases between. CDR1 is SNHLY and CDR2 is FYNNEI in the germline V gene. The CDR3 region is CASSERGGNTGELFF. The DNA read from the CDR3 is TGTGCCAGCAGTGAAAGGGGGGGGAACACCGGGGAG.

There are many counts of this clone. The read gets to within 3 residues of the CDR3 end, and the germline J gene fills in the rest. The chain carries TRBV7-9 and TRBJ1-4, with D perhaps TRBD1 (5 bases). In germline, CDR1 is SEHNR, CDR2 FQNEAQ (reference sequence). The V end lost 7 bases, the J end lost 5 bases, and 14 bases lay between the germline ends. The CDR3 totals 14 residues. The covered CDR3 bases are TGTGCCAGCAAGCGTTCGGGGGGGAATGAAAAA. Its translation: CASKRSGGNEK. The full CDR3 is CASKRSGGNEKLFF. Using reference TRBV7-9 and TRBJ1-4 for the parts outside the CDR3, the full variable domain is DTGVSQNPRHKITKRGQNVTFRCDPISEHNRLYWYRQTLGQGPEFLTYFQNEAQLEKSRLLSDRFSAERPKGSFSTLEIQRTEQGDSAMYLCASKRSGGNEKLFFGSGTQLSVL.

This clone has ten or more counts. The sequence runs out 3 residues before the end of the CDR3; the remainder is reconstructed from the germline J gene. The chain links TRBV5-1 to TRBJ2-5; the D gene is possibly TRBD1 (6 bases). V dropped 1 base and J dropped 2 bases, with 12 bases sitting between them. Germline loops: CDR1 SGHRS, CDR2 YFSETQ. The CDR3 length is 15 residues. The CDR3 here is CASSLNTGQQETQYF. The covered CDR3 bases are TGCGCCAGCAGCTTGAATACAGGGCAACAAGAGACC.

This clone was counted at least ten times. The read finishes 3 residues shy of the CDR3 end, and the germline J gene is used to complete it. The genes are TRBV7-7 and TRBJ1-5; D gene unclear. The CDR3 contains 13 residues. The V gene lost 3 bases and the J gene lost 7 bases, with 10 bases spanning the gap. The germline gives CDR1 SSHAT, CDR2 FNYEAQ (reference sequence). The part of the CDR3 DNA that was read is TGTGCCAGCAGCTTGTCCCAAGGGCAGCCC. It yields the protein CASSLSQGQP. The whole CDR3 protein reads CASSLSQGQPQHF.

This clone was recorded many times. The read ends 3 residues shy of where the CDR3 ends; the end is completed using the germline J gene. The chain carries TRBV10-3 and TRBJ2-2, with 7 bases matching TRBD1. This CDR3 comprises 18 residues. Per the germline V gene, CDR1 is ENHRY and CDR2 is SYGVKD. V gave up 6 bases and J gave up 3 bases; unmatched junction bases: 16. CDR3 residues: CAISKRKAGTADTGELFF. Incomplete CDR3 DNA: TGTGCCATCAGCAAACGAAAGGCCGGGACAGCGGACACCGGGGAG.

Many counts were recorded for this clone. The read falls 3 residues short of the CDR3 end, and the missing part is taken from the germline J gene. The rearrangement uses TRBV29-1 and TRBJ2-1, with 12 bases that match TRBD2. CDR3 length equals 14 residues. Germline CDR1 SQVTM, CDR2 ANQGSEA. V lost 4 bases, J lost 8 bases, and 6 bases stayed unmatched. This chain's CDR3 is CSVGLAGGRDEQFF. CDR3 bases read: TGCAGCGTTGGTCTAGCGGGGGGGCGGGATGAG.

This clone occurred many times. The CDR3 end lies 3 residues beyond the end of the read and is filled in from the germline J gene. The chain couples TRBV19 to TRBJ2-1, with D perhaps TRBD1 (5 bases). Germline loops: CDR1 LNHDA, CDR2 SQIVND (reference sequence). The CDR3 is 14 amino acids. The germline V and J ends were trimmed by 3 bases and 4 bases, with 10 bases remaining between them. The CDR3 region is CASSIGALYNEQFF. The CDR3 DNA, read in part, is TGTGCCAGTAGTATTGGGGCCCTTTACAATGAG.

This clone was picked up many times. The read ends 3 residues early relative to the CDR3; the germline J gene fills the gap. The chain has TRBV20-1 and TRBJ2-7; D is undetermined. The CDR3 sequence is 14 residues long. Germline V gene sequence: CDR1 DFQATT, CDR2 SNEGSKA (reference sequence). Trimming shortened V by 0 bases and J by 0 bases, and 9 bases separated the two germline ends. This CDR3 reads CSARDQGRSYEQYF. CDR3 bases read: TGCAGTGCTAGAGATCAAGGCCGCTCCTACGAG.

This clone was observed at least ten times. Incomplete CDR3 DNA: TGCAGTGCTAGAGATGGGCACAATAATGAG. It codes for CSARDGHNNE. The whole CDR3 region reads CSARDGHNNEQFF. The rearrangement uses TRBV20-1 and TRBJ2-1; D is uncertain. The read is 3 residues too short to cover the CDR3 end, so that end is filled in from the germline J gene. The germline CDR1 and CDR2 sequences are DFQATT and SNEGSKA (reference sequence). V was shortened by 0 bases and J by 7 bases, with 10 bases between the two germline ends. This CDR3 has 13 residues.

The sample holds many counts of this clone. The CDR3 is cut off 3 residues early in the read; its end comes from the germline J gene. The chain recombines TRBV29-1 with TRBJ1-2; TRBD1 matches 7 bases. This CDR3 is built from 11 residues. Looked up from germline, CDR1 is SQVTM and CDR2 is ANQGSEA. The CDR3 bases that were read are TGCAGTATGCAGGGGGTTGCTGGC. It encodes CSMQGVAG. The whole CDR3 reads CSMQGVAGYTF.

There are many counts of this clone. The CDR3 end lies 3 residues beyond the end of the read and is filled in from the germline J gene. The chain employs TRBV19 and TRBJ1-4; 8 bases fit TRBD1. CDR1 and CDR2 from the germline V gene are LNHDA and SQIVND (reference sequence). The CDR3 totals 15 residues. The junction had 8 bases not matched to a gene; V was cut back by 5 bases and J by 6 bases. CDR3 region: CASSPPGQEDEKLFF. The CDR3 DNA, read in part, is TGTGCCAGTAGTCCTCCGGGACAGGAGGATGAAAAA. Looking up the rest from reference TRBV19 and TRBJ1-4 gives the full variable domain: DGGITQSPKYLFRKEGQNVTLSCEQNLNHDAMYWYRQDPGQGLRLIYYSQIVNDFQKGDIAEGYSVSREKKESFPLTVTSAQKNPTAFYLCASSPPGQEDEKLFFGSGTQLSVL.

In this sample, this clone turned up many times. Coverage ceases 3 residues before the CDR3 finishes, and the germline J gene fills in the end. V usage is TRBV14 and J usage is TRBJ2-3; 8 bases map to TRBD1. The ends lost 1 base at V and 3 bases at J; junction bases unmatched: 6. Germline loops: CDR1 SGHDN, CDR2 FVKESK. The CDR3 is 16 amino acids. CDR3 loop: CASSQAGGRETDTQYF. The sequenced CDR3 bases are TGTGCCAGCAGCCAAGCAGGGGGCAGGGAAACAGATACG.

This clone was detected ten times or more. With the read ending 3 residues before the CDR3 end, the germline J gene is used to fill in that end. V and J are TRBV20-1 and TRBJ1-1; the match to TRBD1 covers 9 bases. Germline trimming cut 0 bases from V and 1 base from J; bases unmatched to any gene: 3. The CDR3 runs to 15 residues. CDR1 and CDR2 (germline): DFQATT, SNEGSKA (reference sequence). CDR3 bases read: TGCAGTGCTAGAGAACAGGGGGCCCCGAACACTGAA. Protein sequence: CSAREQGAPNTE. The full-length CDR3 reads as CSAREQGAPNTEAFF.

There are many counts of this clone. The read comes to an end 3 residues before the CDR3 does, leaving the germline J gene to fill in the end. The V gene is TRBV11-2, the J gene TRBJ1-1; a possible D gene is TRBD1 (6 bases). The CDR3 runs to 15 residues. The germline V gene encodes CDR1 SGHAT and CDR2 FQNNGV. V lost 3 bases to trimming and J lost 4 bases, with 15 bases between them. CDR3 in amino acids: CASSFYRDLGTEAFF. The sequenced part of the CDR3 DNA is TGTGCCAGCAGCTTCTACAGGGATCTCGGCACTGAA.

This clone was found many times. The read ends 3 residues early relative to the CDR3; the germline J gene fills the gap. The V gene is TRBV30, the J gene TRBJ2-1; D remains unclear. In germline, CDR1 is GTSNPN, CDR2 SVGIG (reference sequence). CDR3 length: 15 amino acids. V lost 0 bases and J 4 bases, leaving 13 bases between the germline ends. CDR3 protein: CAWSVAGNLYNEQFF. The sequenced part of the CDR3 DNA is TGTGCCTGGAGTGTTGCCGGTAACCTATACAATGAG.

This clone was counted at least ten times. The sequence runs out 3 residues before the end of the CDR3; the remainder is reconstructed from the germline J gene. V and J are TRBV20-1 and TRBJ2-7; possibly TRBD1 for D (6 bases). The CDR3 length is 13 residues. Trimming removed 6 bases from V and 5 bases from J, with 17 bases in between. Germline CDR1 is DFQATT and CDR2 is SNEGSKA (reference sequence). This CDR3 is CSATLLQGHEQYF. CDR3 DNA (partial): TGCAGTGCCACCTTATTACAGGGCCACGAG.